The 10 T cell receptor beta chains presented below share a single source sample, sequenced in a study of spatial heterogeneity in lung cancer (dated by TCRdb to between 2018 and 2020). The time point label of this sample denotes: sample taken at primary tumor resection. For TCR sequencing, whole RNA was extracted from tumor and nontumor lung tissue, or from cryopreserved PBMC samples, and no cell sorting was done. The library was obtained by 5' RACE. Data came from a NextSeq 500. In TCRdb, the public reads were trimmed at Q25 with fastp and aligned with MiXCR, with productive beta chains retained. When rows share a CDR3 protein, they turn into one entry using the most common DNA and genes. The sample data list around 74,000 distinct CDR3 sequences, and more than 10% of these were observed just once. The biggest ten clones account for about 7.1% of the sample. Specimen: PBMCs, collected at surgery. These receptor sequences come from a male donor with early-stage non-small cell lung cancer.

V usage is TRBV23-1 and J usage is TRBJ2-3, with no clear D. TRBV23-1 is known as an ORF, though its function is uncertain. This CDR3 has 12 amino acids. With 3 bases removed from V and 6 bases from J, the gap between germline ends came to 7 bases. CDR3 DNA: TGCGCCAGCAGTCACAACGTGGATACGCAGTATTTT. Protein sequence: CASSHNVDTQYF.

The chain combines TRBV19 with TRBJ1-1; D is unclear. The CDR3 covers 15 residues. Germline V gene sequence: CDR1 LNHDA, CDR2 SQIVND (reference sequence). Trimming took 3 bases from V and 5 from J, leaving 16 bases between them. The DNA of the CDR3 is TGTGCCAGTAGTATTAGCGGGAGGTCCCTTACTGAAGCTTTCTTT. Protein product: CASSISGRSLTEAFF.

This chain connects TRBV7-9 to TRBJ1-1; tentatively, D is TRBD1 (6 bases). Germline V gene data show CDR1 as SEHNR and CDR2 as FQNEAQ (reference sequence). V lost 4 bases and J lost 2, with 11 bases in between. This CDR3 region has 14 residues. Here the CDR3 reads CASSSGQLNTEAFF. The CDR3 DNA reads TGTGCCAGCAGCTCCGGACAGCTTAACACTGAAGCTTTCTTT.

This clonotype was counted many times. This chain joins TRBV5-1 and TRBJ2-1, with D possibly being TRBD2 (6 bases). CDR3 length equals 13 residues. Germline CDR1 is SGHRS and CDR2 is YFSETQ. Trimming took 0 bases from V and 9 from J, leaving 10 bases between them. CDR3 loop: CASSLGNSGEQFF. For the CDR3, the DNA is TGCGCCAGCAGCTTGGGCAATAGCGGTGAGCAGTTCTTC.

CDR3 in amino acids: CASSVEGPGSGNTIYF. CDR3 in DNA: TGTGCCAGCAGCGTAGAGGGCCCAGGCTCTGGAAACACCATATATTTT. The chain recombines TRBV9 with TRBJ1-3, with D unresolved. CDR3 length: 16 amino acids. Germline CDR1 is SGDLS and CDR2 is YYNGEE. V gave up 0 bases and J gave up 0 bases, with 10 bases separating them.

This clonotype has a count of ten or more. CDR3 coding DNA: TGTGCCAGCAGCGTAGATAATGTGGTCACTGAAGCTTTCTTT. This encodes CASSVDNVVTEAFF. The chain links TRBV9 to TRBJ1-1; no clear D. The CDR3 covers 14 residues. Trimming took off 0 bases at V and 4 bases at J, with 10 bases between the two ends. Germline CDR1 SGDLS, CDR2 YYNGEE.

This clonotype occurred a few times. The chain combines TRBV12-3 or TRBV12-4 with TRBJ1-1; D gene unclear. CDR3 length: 10 residues. The V end lost 3 bases, the J end lost 5 bases, and 1 base lay between the germline ends. DNA for the CDR3: TGTGCCAGCAGTTTGACTGAAGCTTTCTTT. Translated, it gives CASSLTEAFF.

This clonotype was recorded a few times. V gene TRBV20-1 combines with J gene TRBJ2-5, with 9 bases fitting TRBD1. Germline loops: CDR1 DFQATT, CDR2 SNEGSKA (reference sequence). V lost 5 bases, J lost 1 base, and 2 bases stayed unmatched. This CDR3 is 13 amino acids long. The CDR3 region is CSAGDRAQETQYF. The CDR3 bases are TGCAGTGCTGGGGACAGGGCCCAAGAGACCCAGTACTTC.

As to this clonotype: Mismatch with germline at one junction end may stem from a read error. The chain combines TRBV6-5 with TRBJ1-1, with 12 bases identical to TRBD1. Germline assignment: CDR1 MNHEY and CDR2 SVGAGI. There are 13 residues in the CDR3. The CDR3 coding sequence is TGTGCCAGCAGTTCCGGGACAGGGGGCAACAGAATCTTT. Protein product: CASSSGTGGNRIF.

This clonotype appeared many times. The rearrangement uses TRBV24-1 and TRBJ2-1; D uncertain. Between the trimmed V and J ends, which lost 3 bases and 8 bases, there was a span of 10 bases. Germline CDR1 KGHDR, CDR2 SFDVKD. The CDR3 totals 13 residues. CDR3 amino acids: CATSDIPLHEQFF. The CDR3 DNA sequence: TGTGCCACCAGTGATATCCCTTTGCATGAGCAGTTCTTC.